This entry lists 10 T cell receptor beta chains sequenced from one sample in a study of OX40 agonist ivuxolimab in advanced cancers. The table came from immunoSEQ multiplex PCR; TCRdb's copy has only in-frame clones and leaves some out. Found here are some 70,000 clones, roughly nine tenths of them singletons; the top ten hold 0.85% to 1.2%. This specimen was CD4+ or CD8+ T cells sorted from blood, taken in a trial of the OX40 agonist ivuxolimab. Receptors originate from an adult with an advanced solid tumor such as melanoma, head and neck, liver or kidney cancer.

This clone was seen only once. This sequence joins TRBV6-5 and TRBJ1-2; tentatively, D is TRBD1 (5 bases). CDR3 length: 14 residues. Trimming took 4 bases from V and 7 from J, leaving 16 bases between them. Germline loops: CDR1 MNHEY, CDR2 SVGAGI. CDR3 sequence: CASSFGTGQGGYTF. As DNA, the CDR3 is TGTGCCAGCAGTTTTGGGACCGGACAAGGTGGCTACACCTTC.

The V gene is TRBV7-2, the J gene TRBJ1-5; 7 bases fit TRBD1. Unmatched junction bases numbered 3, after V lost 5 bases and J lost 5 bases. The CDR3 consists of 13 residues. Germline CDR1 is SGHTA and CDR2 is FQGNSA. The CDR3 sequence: CASSQGQYQPQHF. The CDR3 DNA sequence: TGTGCCAGCAGCCAGGGACAGTATCAGCCCCAGCATTTT.

This chain's CDR3 is CASSLGGGLIGELFF. CDR3 in DNA: TGTGCCAGCAGCTTGGGCGGGGGTTTGATCGGGGAGCTGTTTTTT. The V and J genes are TRBV5-4 and TRBJ2-2, with TRBD2 matching 7 bases. Germline-derived CDR1 and CDR2 are SGHNT and YYREEE (reference sequence). V gave up 0 bases and J gave up 7 bases; unmatched junction bases: 6. CDR3 length: 15 amino acids.

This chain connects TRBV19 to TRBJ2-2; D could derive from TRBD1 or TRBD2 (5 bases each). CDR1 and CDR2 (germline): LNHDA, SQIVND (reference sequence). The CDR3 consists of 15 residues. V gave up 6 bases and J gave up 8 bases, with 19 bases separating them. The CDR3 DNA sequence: TGTGCCAGTAGCGCGTCAGGGACCACACCGGGGGAGCTGTTTTTT. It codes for CASSASGTTPGELFF. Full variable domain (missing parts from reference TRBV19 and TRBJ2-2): DGGITQSPKYLFRKEGQNVTLSCEQNLNHDAMYWYRQDPGQGLRLIYYSQIVNDFQKGDIAEGYSVSREKKESFPLTVTSAQKNPTAFYLCASSASGTTPGELFFGEGSRLTVL.

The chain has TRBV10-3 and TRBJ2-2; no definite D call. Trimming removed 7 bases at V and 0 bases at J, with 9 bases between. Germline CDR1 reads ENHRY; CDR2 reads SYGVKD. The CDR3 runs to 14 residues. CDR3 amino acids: CAIKGDANTGELFF. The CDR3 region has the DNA TGTGCCATCAAGGGTGACGCGAACACCGGGGAGCTGTTTTTT.

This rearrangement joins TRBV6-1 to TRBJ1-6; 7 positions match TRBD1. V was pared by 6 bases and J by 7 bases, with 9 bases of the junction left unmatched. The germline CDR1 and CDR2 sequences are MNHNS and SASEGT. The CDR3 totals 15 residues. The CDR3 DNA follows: TGTGCCAGCAGGTACCTGGGACAGCAAAATTCACCCCTCCACTTT. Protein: CASRYLGQQNSPLHF.

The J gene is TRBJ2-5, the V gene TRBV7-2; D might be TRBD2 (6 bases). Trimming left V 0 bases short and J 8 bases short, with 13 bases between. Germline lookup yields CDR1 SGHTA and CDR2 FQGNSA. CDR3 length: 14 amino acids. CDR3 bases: TGTGCCAGCAGCTTAGCGGGGGGTAAGAAAACCCAGTACTTC. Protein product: CASSLAGGKKTQYF.

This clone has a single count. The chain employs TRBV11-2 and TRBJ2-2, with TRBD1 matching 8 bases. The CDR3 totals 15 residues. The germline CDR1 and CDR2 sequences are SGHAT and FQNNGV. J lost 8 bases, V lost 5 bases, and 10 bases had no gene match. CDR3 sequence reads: CASSQGASPGGELFF. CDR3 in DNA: TGTGCCAGCAGCCAGGGGGCCTCCCCGGGAGGGGAGCTGTTTTTT.

The CDR3 nucleotides read TGTGCCAGCAGCTTAGGCGAACAGGGAAATGGCTACACCTTC. Translated: CASSLGEQGNGYTF. The chain has TRBV7-6 and TRBJ1-2; maybe TRBD1 (6 bases). Germline-derived CDR1 and CDR2 are SGHVS and FNYEAQ. The CDR3 is made up of 14 amino acids. Trimming removed 1 base at V and 6 bases at J, with 12 bases between.

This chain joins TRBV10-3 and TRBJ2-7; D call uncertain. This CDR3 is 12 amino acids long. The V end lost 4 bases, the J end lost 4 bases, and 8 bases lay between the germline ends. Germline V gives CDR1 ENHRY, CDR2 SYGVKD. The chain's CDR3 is CAISVGKYEQYF. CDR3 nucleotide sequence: TGTGCCATCAGTGTAGGGAAATACGAGCAGTACTTC.